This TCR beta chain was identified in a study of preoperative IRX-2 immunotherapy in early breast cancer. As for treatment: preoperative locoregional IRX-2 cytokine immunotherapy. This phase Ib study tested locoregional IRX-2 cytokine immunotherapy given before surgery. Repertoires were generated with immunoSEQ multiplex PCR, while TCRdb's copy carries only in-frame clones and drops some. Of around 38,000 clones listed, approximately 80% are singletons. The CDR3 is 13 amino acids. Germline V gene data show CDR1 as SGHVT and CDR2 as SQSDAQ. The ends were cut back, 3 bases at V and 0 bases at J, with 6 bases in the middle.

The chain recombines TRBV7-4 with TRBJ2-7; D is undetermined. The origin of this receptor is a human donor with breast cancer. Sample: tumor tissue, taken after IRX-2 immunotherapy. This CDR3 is CASSFSSSYEQYF. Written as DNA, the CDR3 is TGTGCCAGCAGCTTCAGCAGCTCCTACGAGCAGTACTTC.